This TCR beta chain was found in a study of blood T cell repertoires in COVID-19. Study at large: Sites across the United States, Italy and Spain contributed samples from acute and convalescent COVID-19. Sources were T cells, B-cell-depleted T cells, or PBMCs; the material itself was cDNA or gDNA.

Original processing notes: Researchers report that nucleated cell counts were estimated from reference gene primer amplification. Assay: immunoSEQ multiplex PCR; the TCRdb copy retains only in-frame clones and omits some. The V and J calls and clone size come from that table; D and trimming were worked out from the DNA. The repertoire holds about 240,000 clones, with approximately 86% as singletons. Per germline, CDR1 MNHNS and CDR2 SASEGT. This CDR3 spans 19 amino acids. The V gene end was trimmed by 2 bases and the J gene end by 3 bases; junction bases not matched to a gene: 15. The sample consisted of peripheral blood. This receptor was obtained from a woman aged 25 to 39 with acute or convalescent COVID-19. The genes are TRBV6-1 and TRBJ2-7; 11 bases align to TRBD1. CDR3 in amino acids: CASSELIGLGQGGHYEQYF. The DNA of the CDR3 is TGTGCCAGCAGTGAATTGATAGGTTTGGGACAGGGGGGTCACTACGAGCAGTACTTC.